What follows are 23 T cell receptor beta chains derived from one specimen sequenced in a study of technical replicates of blood from four donors. Some clones are missing from TCRdb's copy, which holds only in-frame ones; the method was immunoSEQ multiplex PCR. Among over 70,000 clones, approximately 96% were seen once, and the ten largest hold around 0.37%. Sequenced sample: T cells isolated from PBMCs. The receptor set was obtained from a human donor in good health.

V usage is TRBV28 and J usage is TRBJ1-2, with TRBD1 matching over 11 bases. Germline CDR1 and CDR2: MDHEN and SYDVKM. The CDR3 has 16 amino acids. V trimming: 1 base; J trimming: 4 bases; junction bases outside the gene matches: 5. This chain's CDR3 is CASSLFGGQGGYGYTF. The CDR3 DNA follows: TGTGCCAGCAGTTTATTCGGGGGACAGGGGGGCTATGGCTACACCTTC.

The gene calls are TRBV11-3 and TRBJ2-3; 7 bases line up with TRBD2. CDR1 is SGHNT and CDR2 is YENEEA in the germline V gene. The V segment lost 0 bases and the J segment 5 bases; nucleotides outside the gene matches: 11. This CDR3 spans 17 amino acids. The CDR3 sequence is CASSLDHWREKGDTQYF. The CDR3, as DNA: TGTGCCAGCAGCTTAGATCACTGGCGGGAGAAAGGAGATACGCAGTATTTT.

This clone was recorded only once. The gene calls are TRBV5-6 and TRBJ2-7, with TRBD1 matching over 7 bases. The CDR3 contains 14 residues. Germline V gives CDR1 SGHDT, CDR2 YYEEEE. With V trimmed by 3 bases and J by 2 bases, 5 bases remained unmatched. The CDR3 is CASSSTGLTYEQYF. The CDR3, as DNA: TGTGCCAGCAGCTCGACAGGGTTAACCTACGAGCAGTACTTC.

This clone was observed a single time. V and J are TRBV27 and TRBJ1-2, with D unresolved. Germline loops: CDR1 MNHEY, CDR2 SMNVEV (reference sequence). The ends were cut back, 2 bases at V and 8 bases at J, with 12 bases in the middle. This CDR3 has 13 residues. DNA of the CDR3: TGTGCCAGCAGTTTAGGATCCACGGGGGGCTACACCTTC. Translation gives CASSLGSTGGYTF.

This chain connects TRBV7-9 to TRBJ1-1, with unresolved D. Trimming took 4 bases from V and 4 from J, leaving 10 bases between them. This CDR3 contains 13 residues. CDR1 is SEHNR, CDR2 FQNEAQ, per germline (reference sequence). CDR3 residues: CASSSSEGTEAFF. The CDR3 coding sequence is TGTGCCAGCAGCTCCTCCGAGGGCACTGAAGCTTTCTTT.

The chain combines TRBV29-1 with TRBJ2-7, with D perhaps TRBD1 (6 bases). V was pared by 2 bases and J by 7 bases, with 9 bases between. The CDR3 consists of 11 residues. The germline gives CDR1 SQVTM, CDR2 ANQGSEA. CDR3 coding DNA: TGCAGCGTTGAACGGCAGGGGGAGCAGTACTTC. Protein: CSVERQGEQYF.

The chain couples TRBV4-1 to TRBJ1-1; 7 bases agree with TRBD1. The CDR3 loop spans 18 amino acids. V trimming: 0 bases; J trimming: 0 bases; junction bases outside the gene matches: 10. The V gene's germline CDR1 is MGHRA and CDR2 YSYEKL. CDR3 region: CASSQDDETGTMNTEAFF. The DNA of the CDR3 is TGCGCCAGCAGCCAAGATGACGAGACAGGGACGATGAACACTGAAGCTTTCTTT.

The V and J genes are TRBV4-1 and TRBJ1-3; no clear D gene. Trimming shortened V by 7 bases and J by 2 bases, and 9 bases separated the two germline ends. The CDR3 is 13 residues long. Germline V gene data show CDR1 as MGHRA and CDR2 as YSYEKL. DNA of the CDR3: TGCGCCAGCAAGGAGACCCCTGGAAACACCATATATTTT. It yields the protein CASKETPGNTIYF.

This chain uses TRBV7-2 with TRBJ1-5; 8 bases agree with TRBD1. Germline loops: CDR1 SGHTA, CDR2 FQGNSA. The V segment lost 1 base and the J segment 7 bases; nucleotides outside the gene matches: 6. The CDR3 covers 15 residues. CDR3 residues: CASSLGQGIRQPQHF. The CDR3 bases are TGTGCCAGCAGCTTAGGACAGGGGATACGCCAGCCCCAGCATTTT.

The chain combines TRBV27 with TRBJ1-5, with D maybe TRBD1 (5 bases). Between the trimmed V and J ends, which lost 8 bases and 4 bases, there was a span of 21 bases. The CDR3 runs to 16 residues. The germline V gene has CDR1 MNHEY and CDR2 SMNVEV (reference sequence). CDR3 protein: CASFRRVRWGNQPQHF. The CDR3 DNA reads TGTGCCAGCTTTAGGAGGGTCCGGTGGGGGAATCAGCCCCAGCATTTT.

The rearrangement joins TRBV7-2 to TRBJ1-1, with D possibly TRBD1 on 5 matching bases. The V end lost 3 bases, the J end lost 4 bases, and 18 bases lay between the germline ends. Germline lookup yields CDR1 SGHTA and CDR2 FQGNSA. This CDR3 has 16 amino acids. The CDR3 coding sequence is TGTGCCAGCAGCTTTGGGGGGGTCACGGTGAGCACTGAAGCTTTCTTT. Amino acids: CASSFGGVTVSTEAFF.

The chain has TRBV7-8 and TRBJ1-5, with 9 bases that match TRBD1. CDR3 size: 14 residues. V shed 5 bases, J shed 5 bases, and the junction held 4 bases outside the gene matches. Germline V lookup: CDR1 SGHVS, CDR2 FQNEAQ. DNA for the CDR3: TGTGCCAGCAGCAAAGGACAGGGGTATCAGCCCCAGCATTTT. Protein: CASSKGQGYQPQHF. The variable domain in full, with the rest retrieved from reference TRBV7-8 and TRBJ1-5, is GAGVSQSPRYKVAKRGQDVALRCDPISGHVSLFWYQQALGQGPEFLTYFQNEAQLDKSGLPSDRFFAERPEGSVSTLKIQRTQQEDSAVYLCASSKGQGYQPQHFGDGTRLSIL.

V and J are TRBV5-1 and TRBJ2-3; possible D gene TRBD1, 5 bases. Trimming cost V 5 bases and J 4 bases, with 8 bases left between them. The CDR3 sequence is 12 residues long. Germline values: CDR1 SGHRS, CDR2 YFSETQ. The CDR3 DNA follows: TGCGCCAGCAGTTGGGGCGCAGATACGCAGTATTTT. Its protein product is CASSWGADTQYF.

This chain links TRBV6-6 with TRBJ2-3; 8 bases map to TRBD1. The junction had 10 bases not matched to a gene; V was cut back by 10 bases and J by 4 bases. Germline CDR1 MNHNY, CDR2 SVGAGI (reference sequence). This CDR3 comprises 14 residues. CDR3 nucleotides: TGTGCCACTGAGAGGACAGGGATTGCAGATACGCAGTATTTT. It is translated as CATERTGIADTQYF.

The gene calls are TRBV11-3 and TRBJ2-7; 8 nucleotides align to TRBD1. J lost 2 bases, V lost 5 bases, and 8 bases had no gene match. This CDR3 comprises 15 residues. Germline V lookup: CDR1 SGHNT, CDR2 YENEEA. DNA of the CDR3: TGTGCCAGCAGCCCCGGACAGGGTCAACCCTACGAGCAGTACTTC. Its protein is CASSPGQGQPYEQYF.

This chain uses TRBV7-9 with TRBJ2-1; no firm D call. Trimming took off 5 bases at V and 7 bases at J, with 6 bases between the two ends. This CDR3 is 11 amino acids long. Germline CDR1 and CDR2: SEHNR and FQNEAQ (reference sequence). The CDR3 loop is CASSETNEQFF. Here the CDR3 DNA reads TGTGCCAGCAGCGAAACTAATGAGCAGTTCTTC.

This clone was seen just once. CDR3 amino acids: CASSLVGVAGAYEQYF. DNA for the CDR3: TGTGCCAGCAGCTTAGTAGGAGTAGCGGGGGCCTACGAGCAGTACTTC. The V and J genes are TRBV7-2 and TRBJ2-7; 9 positions agree with TRBD2. V lost 1 base, J lost 2 bases, and 6 bases stayed unmatched. CDR1 and CDR2 (germline): SGHTA, FQGNSA. The CDR3 has 16 residues.

The chain carries TRBV6-1 and TRBJ2-7; 7 nucleotides line up with TRBD1. The CDR3 is 14 residues long. From germline, CDR1 is MNHNS and CDR2 SASEGT. Trimming at V came to 4 bases and at J to 2 bases, leaving 5 bases not matched to a gene. CDR3 bases: TGTGCCAGCAGTGCTCGGGACAGTGCCTACGAGCAGTACTTC. Amino acids: CASSARDSAYEQYF.

This rearrangement joins TRBV4-3 to TRBJ2-1, with 8 bases that match TRBD2. V shed 4 bases and J 2 bases; nucleotides not matched to a gene: 10. Germline-derived CDR1 and CDR2 are LGHNA and YSLEER. There are 17 residues in the CDR3. The CDR3 DNA reads as TGCGCCAGCAGCCTAACCGAAGCGGGAGCCCCCTACAATGAGCAGTTCTTC. Its protein product is CASSLTEAGAPYNEQFF.

This chain joins TRBV7-2 and TRBJ2-7, with D tentatively TRBD1 (5 bases). Germline values: CDR1 SGHTA, CDR2 FQGNSA. Between the trimmed V and J ends, which lost 3 bases and 2 bases, there was a span of 23 bases. This CDR3 comprises 18 residues. The CDR3 DNA sequence: TGTGCCAGCAGCTTCCTCCTCAAGGGGCAGACTTCTACCTACGAGCAGTACTTC. Amino acid sequence: CASSFLLKGQTSTYEQYF. Complete variable domain (other parts from reference TRBV7-2 and TRBJ2-7): GAGVSQSPSNKVTEKGKDVELRCDPISGHTALYWYRQSLGQGLEFLIYFQGNSAPDKSGLPSDRFSAERTGGSVSTLTIQRTQQEDSAVYLCASSFLLKGQTSTYEQYFGPGTRLTVT.

The V call is TRBV11-3, the J call TRBJ2-7; 7 bases line up with TRBD2. Trimming removed 0 bases from V and 1 base from J; junction bases left unmatched: 12. The CDR3 extends over 18 amino acids. CDR1 and CDR2 (germline): SGHNT, YENEEA. The DNA for the CDR3 is TGTGCCAGCAGCTTAGAAAGGGGAGGTAGCGGGCCTTCCTACGAGCAGTACTTC. Translated: CASSLERGGSGPSYEQYF.

The CDR3 DNA reads as TGTGCCAGCAGCTTGAAAGGGCCCTCATTAGCGCCACTTTACGAGCAGTACTTC. Protein product: CASSLKGPSLAPLYEQYF. The V call is TRBV5-8, the J call TRBJ2-7, with D perhaps TRBD2 (5 bases). With 1 base removed from V and 4 bases from J, the gap between germline ends came to 24 bases. The CDR3 consists of 18 residues. CDR1 and CDR2 from the germline V gene are SGHTS and YDEGEE. Supplemented by reference TRBV5-8 and TRBJ2-7, the full variable domain reads EAGVTQSPTHLIKTRGQQATLRCSPISGHTSVYWYQQALGLGLQFLLWYDEGEERNRGNFPPRFSGRQFPNYSSELNVNALELEDSALYLCASSLKGPSLAPLYEQYFGPGTRLTVT.

This rearrangement joins TRBV30 to TRBJ1-5; D not certain. Trimming took off 0 bases at V and 4 bases at J, with 7 bases between the two ends. Germline V gene lookup returns CDR1 GTSNPN and CDR2 SVGIG (reference sequence). There are 13 residues in the CDR3. The CDR3: CAWSVSGNQPQHF. DNA for the CDR3: TGTGCCTGGAGTGTATCCGGGAATCAGCCCCAGCATTTT.